This passage covers 17 T cell receptor beta chains from one sample sequenced in a study of blood T cell repertoires in COVID-19 (TCRdb year 2020). Library creation used the immunoSEQ multiplex PCR assay. In its TCRdb copy, this immuneACCESS table keeps in-frame sequences only and misses some clones. Where compared with another copy, unresolved V genes explain less than half of these, and the others have no known cause. The sample contains 170,000 or so clones, roughly 85% of them found a single time. About 9.4% of the sample is in the top ten clones. The sample comprised PBMCs or T cells enriched from blood (not recorded which). These receptors all stem from a woman under 30 who had recovered from COVID-19.

This sequence joins TRBV19 and TRBJ1-1; TRBD1 aligns across 8 bases. CDR3 length equals 19 residues. Germline values: CDR1 LNHDA, CDR2 SQIVND (reference sequence). The junction had 18 bases not matched to a gene; V was cut back by 6 bases and J by 0 bases. The CDR3 DNA follows: TGTGCCAGTAGCAGGACTGGACAGGGCCAAACTAACCTGAACACTGAAGCTTTCTTT. This gives the protein CASSRTGQGQTNLNTEAFF.

The chain is built from TRBV5-1 and TRBJ1-6, with D possibly TRBD1 on 6 matching bases. Germline CDR1 and CDR2: SGHRS and YFSETQ. The CDR3 extends over 14 amino acids. Trimming removed 0 bases from V and 10 bases from J, with 11 bases in between. The CDR3 sequence: CASSLDRVNSPLHF. The DNA for the CDR3 is TGCGCCAGCAGCTTGGACAGGGTGAACTCACCCCTCCACTTT.

The gene calls are TRBV5-4 and TRBJ2-5; 10 bases line up with TRBD2. CDR1 and CDR2 (germline): SGHNT, YYREEE (reference sequence). This CDR3 has 17 amino acids. J was trimmed by 4 bases and V by 0 bases; bases with no gene match: 9. In DNA form, the CDR3 reads TGTGCCAGCAGCTTGGTCTCAGCGGGGGGGCCGGGAGAGACCCAGTACTTC. Protein sequence: CASSLVSAGGPGETQYF.

This chain links TRBV25-1 with TRBJ1-1; D is undetermined. In germline, CDR1 is MGHDK, CDR2 SYGVNS. The ends were cut back, 4 bases at V and 1 base at J, with 7 bases in the middle. This CDR3 region has 13 residues. The CDR3 spells CASSVRENTEAFF. The CDR3 coding sequence is TGTGCCAGCAGTGTGAGGGAGAACACTGAAGCTTTCTTT. The variable domain in full, completed from reference TRBV25-1 and TRBJ1-1, reads EADIYQTPRYLVIGTGKKITLECSQTMGHDKMYWYQQDPGMELHLIHYSYGVNSTEKGDLSSESTVSRIRTEHFPLTLESARPSHTSQYLCASSVRENTEAFFGQGTRLTVV.

The chain couples TRBV4-2 to TRBJ1-2; 7 positions match TRBD1. Germline lookup yields CDR1 LGHNA and CDR2 YNFKEQ. V shed 3 bases and J 6 bases; nucleotides not matched to a gene: 10. The CDR3 is 15 amino acids. CDR3 coding DNA: TGTGCCAGCAGCCACTCTGCCGGGACAGCAGATGGCTACACCTTC. Protein: CASSHSAGTADGYTF.

V usage is TRBV28 and J usage is TRBJ1-2; 8 positions match TRBD1. The V gene's germline CDR1 is MDHEN and CDR2 SYDVKM. The CDR3 runs to 18 residues. Losses at the gene ends were 5 bases for V and 0 bases for J; bases not matched to a gene: 14. CDR3 coding DNA: TGTGCCAGCAGTCCACATGGACAGGGCAAAGGAGCTAACTATGGCTACACCTTC. Its translation is CASSPHGQGKGANYGYTF.

CDR3 region: CASSLTGTDGYTF. In DNA, the CDR3 is TGTGCCAGCAGCTTGACCGGGACAGATGGCTACACCTTC. J is TRBJ1-2 and V is TRBV7-9; 7 bases align to TRBD1. The length of the CDR3 is 13 residues. With V trimmed by 3 bases and J by 6 bases, 4 bases remained unmatched. CDR1 is SEHNR, CDR2 FQNEAQ, per germline (reference sequence).

This clone was seen just once. This rearrangement joins TRBV7-9 to TRBJ1-2; D is undetermined. CDR1 is SEHNR, CDR2 FQNEAQ, per germline (reference sequence). This CDR3 spans 13 amino acids. V lost 5 bases, J lost 2 bases, and 9 bases lay in between. The DNA of the CDR3 is TGTGCCAGCAGCCGCGACGGGAACTATGGCTACACCTTC. Translated: CASSRDGNYGYTF.

The chain recombines TRBV10-3 with TRBJ1-5; 12 bases map to TRBD1. CDR3 size: 16 residues. Germline CDR1 ENHRY, CDR2 SYGVKD. V was clipped by 4 bases and J by 6 bases; unmatched bases: 7. The CDR3 here is CAISGGGQGASQPQHF. The CDR3 nucleotides are TGTGCCATCAGTGGAGGGGGACAGGGGGCCAGTCAGCCCCAGCATTTT.

The J gene is TRBJ1-2, the V gene TRBV2; the match to TRBD1 covers 7 bases. CDR3 size: 13 residues. With V trimmed by 3 bases and J by 2 bases, 0 bases remained unmatched. In germline, CDR1 is SNHLY, CDR2 FYNNEI. The CDR3 region has the DNA TGTGCCAGCAGTGAGGGACAGAACTATGGCTACACCTTC. Its protein is CASSEGQNYGYTF.

The CDR3 nucleotides read TGTGCCAGCAGCCCGGGACAGGGACCCTACGAGCAGTACTTC. Amino acid sequence: CASSPGQGPYEQYF. This chain uses TRBV5-8 with TRBJ2-7; the match to TRBD1 covers 9 bases. Per the germline V gene, CDR1 is SGHTS and CDR2 is YDEGEE. The CDR3 totals 14 residues. V lost 4 bases, J lost 2 bases, and 4 bases stayed unmatched.

The chain links TRBV11-3 to TRBJ2-7; D perhaps matches TRBD2 (6 bases). Germline V gene sequence: CDR1 SGHNT, CDR2 YENEEA. The CDR3 is 15 amino acids. Trimming shortened V by 0 bases and J by 5 bases, and 14 bases separated the two germline ends. The DNA for the CDR3 is TGTGCCAGCAGCTTAGACGCAGGGAGGTACGACGAGCAGTACTTC. Translated: CASSLDAGRYDEQYF.

The rearrangement links TRBV11-3 to TRBJ1-3; 7 bases agree with TRBD1. CDR1 SGHNT and CDR2 YENEEA come from the germline V gene. The CDR3 contains 14 residues. V trimming: 1 base; J trimming: 9 bases; junction bases outside the gene matches: 6. The CDR3 reads CASSLAGGPVTIYF. The DNA of the CDR3 is TGTGCCAGCAGCTTAGCAGGGGGTCCGGTCACCATATATTTT.

The CDR3, as DNA: TGTGCCAGCAGCGGGCAGGGCAATGAGCAGTTCTTC. Translation: CASSGQGNEQFF. V usage is TRBV7-3 and J usage is TRBJ2-1, with a tentative D call TRBD1 (5 bases). CDR3 length equals 12 residues. Germline V gene data show CDR1 as SGHTA and CDR2 as FQGTGA. The germline V and J ends were trimmed by 5 bases and 6 bases, with 8 bases remaining between them. The full variable domain, completed using reference TRBV7-3 and TRBJ2-1, is GAGVSQTPSNKVTEKGKYVELRCDPISGHTALYWYRQSLGQGPEFLIYFQGTGAADDSGLPNDRFFAVRPEGSVSTLKIQRTERGDSAVYLCASSGQGNEQFFGPGTRLTVL.

The genes are TRBV5-1 and TRBJ2-1; tentatively, D is TRBD2 (5 bases). The length of the CDR3 is 14 residues. V lost 3 bases to trimming and J lost 4 bases, with 11 bases between them. Per germline, CDR1 SGHRS and CDR2 YFSETQ. The CDR3 loop is CASSWEPNYNEQFF. The CDR3 nucleotides are TGCGCCAGCAGCTGGGAGCCAAATTACAATGAGCAGTTCTTC.

To note about this clone: The sample holds other DNA sequences that translate to the same CDR3. The V gene is TRBV5-1, the J gene TRBJ2-1; D not resolved. Trimming shortened V by 0 bases and J by 0 bases, and 7 bases separated the two germline ends. The CDR3 is made up of 15 amino acids. CDR1 SGHRS and CDR2 YFSETQ come from the germline V gene. CDR3 amino acids: CASSLADSSYNEQFF. In nucleotides, the CDR3 is TGCGCCAGCAGCTTGGCCGATAGCTCCTACAATGAGCAGTTCTTC.

This clone has more than one count but fewer than ten. In DNA form, the CDR3 reads TGTGCCAGCAGTGAGGCCACGAAAAGGACTAGCGGGAGGAGGGACATTCAGTACTTC. This gives the protein CASSEATKRTSGRRDIQYF. The chain has TRBV6-1 and TRBJ2-4, with 14 nucleotides matching TRBD2. This CDR3 is 19 amino acids long. With 3 bases clipped from V and 8 bases from J, the junction kept 15 bases outside the gene matches. Looked up from germline, CDR1 is MNHNS and CDR2 is SASEGT.